What follows is one TCR beta chain and its context. The antigen remains unidentified. TCR beta cDNA libraries had unique molecular identifiers. T cells numbering roughly 0.9 to 11 million gave rise to a few hundred thousand cDNA molecules. MiXCR, applied by TCRdb to the PCR reads, yields one record per CDR3 protein. This sample carries about 460,000 distinct CDR3 sequences, roughly 45% of them seen once, and the ten largest clones take 9% to 13%. The record originates from a study of post-analysis software for immune sequencing data. Study background: As for disease course, relapsing-remitting, secondary progressive and progressive-relapsing multiple sclerosis were all included. Overall study findings and caveats: Among roughly five TRBV segments more frequent in patients than controls were TRBV5-6, TRBV5-1 and TRBV20-1. Co-batched samples clustered tightly together by F measure. Relative to controls, patients with multiple sclerosis showed significantly lower normalized Chao1 diversity.

The CDR3 covers 13 residues. Looked up from germline, CDR1 is MDHEN and CDR2 is SYDVKM. Trimming took off 3 bases at V and 5 bases at J, with 10 bases between the two ends. The sample was blood. This chain uses TRBV28 with TRBJ1-1, with D unresolved. This sequence was found in a girl between 10 and 17 years old with multiple sclerosis. This CDR3 is CASSFTGRTEAFF. CDR3 nucleotide sequence: TGTGCCAGCAGTTTTACGGGAAGGACTGAAGCTTTCTTT.